This TCR beta chain comes out of a study of blood T cell repertoires in COVID-19 (dated by TCRdb to the early 2020s). In the study overall: Samples from collaborators originated in the United States, Italy and Spain and spanned both the acute and convalescent phases of COVID-19. The prospective study material was composed of cDNA or gDNA derived from T cells, B-cell-depleted T cells, or PBMCs. Deeply sampled blood TCRbeta repertoires from subjects exposed to, actively infected with, or recovered from COVID-19 were included in the dataset. The repertoires were released in a freely available public database meant as a resource for research on the immune response to SARS-CoV-2. The samples were drawn from two sources: the first 160 participants of the ongoing ImmuneRACE study, and about 1,300 subjects contributed by 6 global collaborators. Nearly every sample came with metadata listing a de-identified subject ID, COVID-19 status, age in years and sex. Where HLA class I and class II types were available, the types were taken from metadata supplied by the sample provider, not from assay-based typing. Overall study results and their limits: How much clinical and demographic metadata was included differed by source and by participant, and the metadata was provided uncurated.

The immunoSEQ Assay, a bias-controlled multiplex PCR, was used to amplify TCRbeta CDR3 regions from genomic DNA. Turning to the authors' computational methods: The number of nucleated cells in each sample was estimated by amplification of reference gene primers within the assay. To quantify the absolute abundance of each unique TCRbeta CDR3 rearrangement, sequence reads were collapsed and filtered. For each sample, productive Simpson clonality was calculated as the square root of Simpson's diversity index across productive rearrangements. The immuneACCESS repertoire file appears here via TCRdb, limited to in-frame rearrangements. These files lack a portion of the clones; in checked studies, under half of the deficit traces to unresolved V genes, and the cause of the others is not known. The V and J calls and clone size come from that table; D and trimming were worked out from the DNA. This sample holds approximately 50,000 clones; 80% to 90% were observed only once. Less than 5.5% of the sample goes to the ten largest clones.

The collaborating institutions used their own protocols to collect whole blood in K2EDTA tubes. For TCRbeta analysis, collaborators shipped samples in one of three forms: frozen whole blood, isolated PBMCs, or DNA extracted from either of those sample types. The table lists this clone with a few counts. No antigen is known for it. No much larger clone is present one base from it, and per-base qualities are unavailable. This clonotype originated in a human donor in a cohort sampled during active COVID-19. Sequencing was performed on peripheral blood.

The DNA is as follows: TGTGCCAGCAGTCCTAGCGGGAGAGGTAATGAGCAGTTCTTC. It translates to CASSPSGRGNEQFF. This chain is built from TRBV6-5 and TRBJ2-1; 10 middle bases align to TRBD2. According to the germline V gene, CDR1 reads MNHEY and CDR2 reads SVGAGI. The CDR3 measures 14 amino acids from cysteine to phenylalanine. The kept DNA is CDR3 alone, 42 bases in frame from the first base. Trimming takes 5 bases off V and 7 bases off J; junction bases not matched to a gene: 5.